A selection of T cell receptor beta chains follows, all from one sample in a study of T cells after yellow fever vaccination. From the 5' RACE reads, TCRdb called clonotypes with MiXCR, one entry per CDR3 protein. The profile shows about 630,000 distinct CDR3 sequences, over 9% of them singletons. Sequencing used PBMCs, obtained on the day of the yellow fever booster vaccination. The receptors derive from a man aged 30 to 45 who received the YFV17D yellow fever vaccine. CDR3s include the opening cysteine and the closing phenylalanine or tryptophan. The D gene is left open where the match is weak. Clone sizes are given selectively: once, few, many, or a class where the clone is expanded.

v_call	clone_size	j_call	d_call	cdr3_nt	cdr3_aa
TRBV5-6	many	TRBJ2-1	.	TGTGCCAGCAGCTTGGACGGGGAGCAGTTCTTC	CASSLDGEQFF
TRBV29-1	few	TRBJ2-1	TRBD2	TGCAGCGTTCGAGGCACAGTAGCGGGAATCAATGAGCAGTTCTTC	CSVRGTVAGINEQFF
TRBV12-3/TRBV12-4	few	TRBJ2-3	TRBD2	TGTGCCAGCAGTTCAATAGCGGGGCTAGATACGCAGTATTTT	CASSSIAGLDTQYF
TRBV7-2	few	TRBJ2-5	.	TGTGCCAGCAGCCCTCCCCCAATGGAGACCCAGTACTTC	CASSPPPMETQYF
TRBV25-1	few	TRBJ2-2	.	TGTGCCAGCAGCACTGGCGCGAACACCGGGGAGCTGTTTTTT	CASSTGANTGELFF
TRBV12-3/TRBV12-4	.	TRBJ2-2	TRBD2	TGTGCCAGCAGATTAGCGGGAGGATTCACCGGGGAGCTGTTTTTT	CASRLAGGFTGELFF
TRBV7-2	few	TRBJ2-1	.	TGTGCCAGCAGGCGCGCCGACGGTCAGTTCTTC	CASRRADGQFF
TRBV5-1	.	TRBJ2-1	.	TGCGCCAGCAGATGGGACTCCCCTGGGGATGAGCAGTTCTTC	CASRWDSPGDEQFF
TRBV29-1	.	TRBJ1-5	.	TGCAGCGTTGGGCAGGGTCGAAATCAGCCCCAGCATTTT	CSVGQGRNQPQHF
TRBV2	few	TRBJ1-4	.	TGTGCCAGCAAACAAACGGACGAAATGAGGGAAAAACTGTTTTTT	CASKQTDEMREKLFF
TRBV12-3/TRBV12-4	many	TRBJ1-1	.	TGTGCCAGCAGTTTATCAGGGGCTGAAGCTTTCTTT	CASSLSGAEAFF
TRBV6-1	few	TRBJ2-6	TRBD1	TGTGCCAGCAGACCAGAGGACAGGGGGCGCGTTGGGGCCAACGTCCTGACTTTC	CASRPEDRGRVGANVLTF
TRBV4-3	many	TRBJ2-1	TRBD1	TGCGCCAGCAGCCGAGGACAGGGTTTAGTCAATGAGCAGTTCTTC	CASSRGQGLVNEQFF